This T cell receptor beta chain was profiled in a study of blood T cell repertoires in COVID-19. Study-level background: Acute and convalescent COVID-19 samples came from the United States, Italy and Spain. Sources were T cells, B-cell-depleted T cells, or PBMCs; the material itself was cDNA or gDNA.

As originally analysed: Estimated nucleated cell counts came from reference gene primer amplification. Assay: immunoSEQ multiplex PCR; the TCRdb copy retains only in-frame clones and omits some. Clonal size and the V and J genes are those of that table, whereas D and trimming came from the DNA. The data contain roughly 700,000 clones, more than 80% of them singletons. The sequenced sample was peripheral blood. The TCR comes from a woman under 30 with acute or convalescent COVID-19.

This CDR3 reads CASSYQTGGGGEKLFF. CDR3 sequence (DNA): TGTGCCAGCAGTTACCAGACAGGGGGGGGTGGTGAAAAACTGTTTTTT. This chain uses TRBV6-6 with TRBJ1-4; 9 positions agree with TRBD1. Germline V lookup: CDR1 MNHNY, CDR2 SVGAGI (reference sequence). The length of the CDR3 is 16 residues. The V segment lost 2 bases and the J segment 7 bases; nucleotides outside the gene matches: 8.